The 20 T cell receptor beta chains below come from one sample, sequenced in a study of T cells in Graves' hyperthyroidism and ophthalmopathy. Amplification of TCR beta CDR3 regions used RNA as the template. HTBI primers drove first-round RT-PCR of the TCR CDR3. TCRdb reanalysed the multiplex PCR reads using MiXCR and keeps one entry per CDR3 protein. The profile shows some 580,000 distinct CDR3 sequences, more than 15% of them singletons. The sequenced material came from blood. The receptors shown here come from a middle-aged woman with Graves' ophthalmopathy.

This clonotype was detected ten times or more. The rearrangement links TRBV5-6 to TRBJ1-1, with no clear D. Germline V gene sequence: CDR1 SGHDT, CDR2 YYEEEE. This CDR3 comprises 14 residues. The V and J ends lost 0 bases and 5 bases respectively, with 11 bases between them. The CDR3 DNA is TGTGCCAGCAGCTTGGTAACGATACGTACTGAAGCTTTCTTT. It encodes CASSLVTIRTEAFF.

This clonotype was seen at least ten times. The chain carries TRBV27 and TRBJ2-7, with D hard to call. This CDR3 is 17 amino acids long. Germline V lookup: CDR1 MNHEY, CDR2 SMNVEV (reference sequence). The germline V and J ends were trimmed by 5 bases and 4 bases, with 24 bases remaining between them. For the CDR3, the DNA is TGTGCCAGCAGTCCCTCGCAAGCCACCTGGGCCTTTTACGAGCAGTACTTC. Protein: CASSPSQATWAFYEQYF.

This clonotype has more than one count but fewer than ten. A much larger clone lies a single base off, so this may be a read error. The V gene is TRBV2, the J gene TRBJ1-1; D is ambiguous. The CDR3 spans 14 residues. V was trimmed by 3 bases and J by 6 bases, leaving 14 bases between them. Germline CDR1 SNHLY, CDR2 FYNNEI. The chain's CDR3 is CASSDKWFIAEAFF. CDR3 nucleotide sequence: TGTGCCAGCAGTGATAAGTGGTTTATCGCTGAAGCTTTCTTT.

The table lists this clonotype with a few counts. This chain uses TRBV5-1 with TRBJ2-1, with 12 positions matching TRBD2. The CDR3 consists of 17 residues. Trimming removed 0 bases from V and 6 bases from J; junction bases left unmatched: 7. In germline, CDR1 is SGHRS, CDR2 YFSETQ. The CDR3 nucleotides read TGCGCCAGCAGCTTGGGATCTAGCGGGAGGGCCTTCAATGAGCAGTTCTTC. It is translated as CASSLGSSGRAFNEQFF.

This clonotype was seen repeatedly, ten times or more. The rearrangement joins TRBV7-9 to TRBJ2-1, with a possible D match to TRBD1 (5 bases). Trimming took off 3 bases at V and 0 bases at J, with 9 bases between the two ends. The V gene's germline CDR1 is SEHNR and CDR2 FQNEAQ (reference sequence). The CDR3 is 15 amino acids. The CDR3 loop reads CASSFYRSSYNEQFF. The DNA of the CDR3 is TGTGCCAGCAGCTTTTACAGGAGCTCCTACAATGAGCAGTTCTTC.

The chain couples TRBV6-2 or TRBV6-3 to TRBJ2-7; D gene unclear. The germline V and J ends were trimmed by 5 bases and 0 bases, with 11 bases remaining between them. CDR1 is MNHEY and CDR2 is SVGEGT in the germline V gene. The CDR3 sequence is 14 residues long. The CDR3 bases are TGTGCCAGCAGTCCTCCTGAAAGCTCCTACGAGCAGTACTTC. It yields the protein CASSPPESSYEQYF.

This clonotype was observed a few times. The chain employs TRBV20-1 and TRBJ1-6; D remains ambiguous. V was clipped by 6 bases and J by 9 bases, with 18 bases between them. The germline V gene encodes CDR1 DFQATT and CDR2 SNEGSKA (reference sequence). The length of the CDR3 is 14 residues. CDR3 in DNA: TGCAGTGCCCGAGCCATTCCCTTGCGTTCACCCCTCCACTTT. Residues: CSARAIPLRSPLHF.

The table lists this clonotype with a few counts. CDR3 amino acids: CASSPPGRYNEQFF. Written as DNA, the CDR3 is TGTGCCAGCAGCCCCCCGGGCAGATACAATGAGCAGTTCTTC. V gene TRBV7-9 combines with J gene TRBJ2-1; D unclear. V was cut by 5 bases and J by 4 bases, with 12 bases left in between. This CDR3 comprises 14 residues. The germline CDR1 and CDR2 sequences are SEHNR and FQNEAQ (reference sequence).

The chain couples TRBV14 to TRBJ1-1; no clear D. The V gene's germline CDR1 is SGHDN and CDR2 FVKESK. The CDR3 has 13 amino acids. Trimming removed 3 bases from V and 6 bases from J, with 11 bases in between. CDR3 sequence: CASSHPLIPEAFF. In DNA form, the CDR3 reads TGTGCCAGCAGCCACCCCCTAATCCCTGAAGCTTTCTTT.

V gene TRBV7-6 combines with J gene TRBJ2-7; 9 nucleotides line up with TRBD2. The trim removed 3 bases at V and 2 bases at J, leaving 5 bases unmatched. The germline V gene has CDR1 SGHVS and CDR2 FNYEAQ. The CDR3 consists of 15 residues. CDR3 residues: CASSLGTSRAYEQYF. In DNA form, the CDR3 reads TGTGCCAGCAGCTTGGGGACTAGCAGGGCCTACGAGCAGTACTTC.

This clonotype was counted many times. V is TRBV3-1 and J is TRBJ1-1; D uncertain. Trimming stripped 0 bases from V and 9 bases from J, with 11 bases between. CDR3 length: 13 residues. The germline CDR1 and CDR2 sequences are LGHDT and YNNKEL (reference sequence). The CDR3: CASSQDDALKAFF. The CDR3 DNA follows: TGTGCCAGCAGCCAAGACGATGCACTGAAAGCTTTCTTT.

Points on this clonotype: Possible read error: a much larger clone is one base away. V is TRBV7-9 and J is TRBJ2-1; 8 bases agree with TRBD1. The V gene end was trimmed by 5 bases and the J gene end by 7 bases; junction bases not matched to a gene: 7. The CDR3 spans 14 residues. Germline V lookup: CDR1 SEHNR, CDR2 FQNEAQ (reference sequence). CDR3 coding DNA: TGTGCCAGCAGCCCGAGACAGGGGATGAATGAGCAGTTCTTC. Translating gives CASSPRQGMNEQFF.

The V call is TRBV7-9, the J call TRBJ2-7; 8 nucleotides align to TRBD1. Germline CDR1 SEHNR, CDR2 FQNEAQ (reference sequence). V lost 1 base, J lost 2 bases, and 16 bases stayed unmatched. This CDR3 is 19 amino acids long. Here the CDR3 DNA reads TGTGCCAGCAGCTTAGGAAGGCCCCAGAGACAGGGGACAGCCTACGAGCAGTACTTC. As protein: CASSLGRPQRQGTAYEQYF.

This clonotype was seen a handful of times. The V call is TRBV24-1, the J call TRBJ1-2, with TRBD1 as a possible D gene (6 bases). Trimming took off 4 bases at V and 8 bases at J, with 16 bases between the two ends. The CDR3 spans 14 residues. Per the germline V gene, CDR1 is KGHDR and CDR2 is SFDVKD. The DNA for the CDR3 is TGTGCCACCAGTGACACCCTGCAGGGGAGCGGCTACACCTTC. Its protein product is CATSDTLQGSGYTF.

Many counts were recorded for this clonotype. The chain recombines TRBV11-2 with TRBJ1-3, with no clear D. Trimming stripped 0 bases from V and 2 bases from J, with 11 bases between. The CDR3 runs 16 residues. From germline, CDR1 is SGHAT and CDR2 FQNNGV. CDR3 amino acids: CASSLDASAPGNTIYF. The CDR3 DNA is TGTGCCAGCAGCTTAGACGCGTCCGCTCCTGGAAACACCATATATTTT. The complete variable domain, with remaining parts taken from reference TRBV11-2 and TRBJ1-3, reads EAGVAQSPRYKIIEKRQSVAFWCNPISGHATLYWYQQILGQGPKLLIQFQNNGVVDDSQLPKDRFSAERLKGVDSTLKIQPAKLEDSAVYLCASSLDASAPGNTIYFGEGSWLTVV.

This clonotype appeared many times. The chain is built from TRBV7-9 and TRBJ2-7; D ambiguous. The V and J ends lost 0 bases and 5 bases respectively, with 8 bases between them. There are 13 residues in the CDR3. In germline, CDR1 is SEHNR, CDR2 FQNEAQ (reference sequence). CDR3 coding DNA: TGTGCCAGCAGCTTAGCGCTTAACGACGAGCAGTACTTC. It specifies CASSLALNDEQYF.

The chain carries TRBV6-1 and TRBJ2-3; TRBD2 is a possible D gene (6 bases). Trimming took off 8 bases at V and 4 bases at J, with 10 bases between the two ends. CDR3 size: 12 residues. CDR1 and CDR2 from the germline V gene are MNHNS and SASEGT. The CDR3 DNA sequence: TGTGCCAGCTGGGAGGACGCAGATACGCAGTATTTT. Translating it yields CASWEDADTQYF.

The chain is built from TRBV20-1 and TRBJ2-1, with TRBD2 as a possible D gene (5 bases). V was clipped by 0 bases and J by 12 bases, with 15 bases between them. CDR1 is DFQATT and CDR2 is SNEGSKA in the germline V gene (reference sequence). CDR3 length: 13 amino acids. CDR3 coding DNA: TGCAGTGCTAGAGATGCGGTGACCGGGGTGCAGTTCTTC. Its protein product is CSARDAVTGVQFF.

Points on this clonotype: This may be a read error: a much more frequent sequence differs by one nucleotide. The rearrangement joins TRBV6-2 or TRBV6-3 to TRBJ2-5, with D tentatively TRBD1 (6 bases). Germline V CDR1 and CDR2: MNHEY, SVGEGT. This CDR3 contains 14 residues. Trimming took 7 bases from V and 5 from J, leaving 17 bases between them. This chain's CDR3 is CASKDGWGPETQYF. CDR3 nucleotides: TGTGCCAGCAAGGATGGGTGGGGGCCGGAGACCCAGTACTTC.

There are a few counts of this clonotype. V gene TRBV12-3 or TRBV12-4 combines with J gene TRBJ1-2, with a tentative D call TRBD1 (5 bases). Trimming took 3 bases from V and 8 from J, leaving 13 bases between them. The CDR3 runs 13 residues. In nucleotides, the CDR3 is TGTGCCAGCAGTTTCCAGGGTTTAGACGGCTACACCTTC. Protein product: CASSFQGLDGYTF.